The table lists the clone carrying this T cell receptor (beta chain) with a count of one. This sample was included in a study of blood T cell repertoires in COVID-19. CDR1 is LNHDA, CDR2 SQIVND, per germline (reference sequence). This CDR3 comprises 14 residues. V gave up 6 bases and J gave up 4 bases; unmatched junction bases: 4. TCRdb keeps only in-frame clones here, not all; method: immunoSEQ multiplex PCR. Here the sample spans about 190,000 clones, 82% being singletons. Sequencing input: peripheral blood. The sequence was collected from an elderly woman with active or convalescent COVID-19. This chain links TRBV19 with TRBJ2-1, with 9 bases aligning to TRBD1. CDR3 region: CASRQGAGYNEQFF. In DNA form, the CDR3 reads TGTGCCAGTAGACAGGGGGCAGGGTACAATGAGCAGTTCTTC.